The present entry profiles one T cell receptor (beta chain) with its context. Its antigen is as yet unknown. Clones were read by immunoSEQ multiplex PCR, and TCRdb kept only the in-frame ones, dropping some. The top ten clones hold roughly 0.89% of a sample with 25,000 to 30,000 clones, around 95% of them seen once. CDR3 length equals 12 residues. CDR1 is SGHNT, CDR2 YYREEE, per germline (reference sequence). Trimming cost V 0 bases and J 6 bases, with 7 bases left between them. This entry is derived from a study of graft-versus-host responses after intestinal transplantation. Study-level findings and limits: Some GvH clones appeared in ileal mucosa or blood before recipient bone marrow.

This rearrangement joins TRBV5-4 to TRBJ2-7; D ambiguous. The clonotype was recovered from a human patient who received an intestinal transplant, so some T cells may come from the graft donor. The specimen comprised PBMCs, sampled nearly 31 days after intestinal transplant. CDR3 nucleotide sequence: TGTGCCAGCAGCTTGGGAGAATCCGAGCAGTACTTC. It translates to CASSLGESEQYF.